The clone carrying this T cell receptor beta chain has only a few counts. Its specificity is not known. PCR primers comprised 60 Vbeta and 13 Jbeta primers. The table came from immunoSEQ multiplex PCR; TCRdb's copy has only in-frame clones and leaves some out. This repertoire shows some 140,000 clones, around 80% found once; its top ten account for 3% to 4%. This record belongs to a study of cytomegalovirus exposure and HLA in healthy donors. Regarding the study as a whole: Most subjects had HLA-A and HLA-B alleles reportedly predicted accurately by TCR beta sequences. Beyond CMV serostatus, there was no information to go on about immune exposure. In a later analysis, at a false discovery rate of 0.05, approximately 15,000 TCR beta sequences matched HLA alleles.

Trimming at V came to 0 bases and at J to 2 bases, leaving 7 bases not matched to a gene. Germline CDR1 is MGHRA and CDR2 is YSYEKL. The CDR3 contains 17 residues. The chain couples TRBV4-1 to TRBJ2-3; 8 positions match TRBD1. This TCR was sampled from a woman aged 40 to 50 in good health and CMV-seronegative. The sample consisted of PBMCs. This chain's CDR3 is CASSQDGAGGFTDTQYF. The CDR3 DNA reads as TGCGCCAGCAGCCAAGATGGGGCAGGGGGCTTCACAGATACGCAGTATTTT.